This paragraph reports one T cell receptor (beta chain). A multiplex PCR was run with 60 Vbeta primers and 13 Jbeta primers. Sequencing used immunoSEQ multiplex PCR; TCRdb keeps in-frame clones, though not all of them. The table has fewer than 85,000 clones, around 65% seen once. This entry comes from a study of cytomegalovirus exposure and HLA in healthy donors. Across the study: Earlier, about 180 million T cells were analyzed, and 95 million to 140 million unique TCR beta sequences were found among them.

The CDR3 extends over 12 amino acids. The junction had 4 bases not matched to a gene; V was cut back by 1 base and J by 7 bases. Germline loops: CDR1 GTSNPN, CDR2 SVGIG (reference sequence). The sequencing sample was made of PBMCs. This chain connects TRBV30 to TRBJ2-7, with TRBD1 matching over 7 bases. The source of this sequence is a man in his sixties in good health and CMV-seropositive. As DNA, the CDR3 is TGTGCCTGGAGTGACAGGGGTTGGGAGCAGTACTTC. Translating gives CAWSDRGWEQYF.